Each of the 27 T cell receptor beta chains below was sequenced from the same sample in a study of blood T cell repertoires in COVID-19 (dated by TCRdb to the early 2020s). The receptor library was made with the immunoSEQ multiplex PCR assay. TCRdb holds this immuneACCESS table with in-frame rearrangements only. Some clones are missing; in checked studies, unresolved V genes explain under half, and the rest has no known cause. Counted in this sample were roughly 130,000 clones; roughly 84% of them appeared once. Together, the top ten hold under 15% of the sample. The sequencing input was peripheral blood. These receptors were obtained from a woman in her twenties or thirties who had recovered from COVID-19.

V and J are TRBV28 and TRBJ2-7; the D gene is possibly TRBD2 (6 bases). The germline CDR1 and CDR2 sequences are MDHEN and SYDVKM. CDR3 length equals 15 residues. Trimming removed 2 bases at V and 2 bases at J, with 13 bases between. Here the CDR3 reads CASSLGGTQAYEQYF. The CDR3, as DNA: TGTGCCAGCAGTTTAGGGGGGACCCAAGCCTACGAGCAGTACTTC.

This rearrangement joins TRBV14 to TRBJ1-6, with D perhaps TRBD1 (5 bases). The ends were cut back, 4 bases at V and 9 bases at J, with 19 bases in the middle. The CDR3 spans 16 residues. CDR1 is SGHDN and CDR2 is FVKESK in the germline V gene. Written as DNA, the CDR3 is TGTGCCAGCAGCCTGGGTGCGGGACGGAGTTTTTCACCCCTCCACTTT. Amino acid sequence: CASSLGAGRSFSPLHF.

This clone has a handful of counts. The rearrangement joins TRBV6-2 or TRBV6-3 to TRBJ2-2; TRBD2 aligns across 8 bases. There are 15 residues in the CDR3. V trimming: 6 bases; J trimming: 0 bases; junction bases outside the gene matches: 3. From germline, CDR1 is MNHEY and CDR2 SVGEGT. CDR3 in DNA: TGTGCCAGCAGCCCAGCGGGAGCGAACACCGGGGAGCTGTTTTTT. Translation: CASSPAGANTGELFF.

The chain carries TRBV4-1 and TRBJ1-2; 8 nucleotides line up with TRBD1. J gave up 7 bases and V 0 bases, and 16 bases lay outside the gene matches. This CDR3 has 18 amino acids. Germline CDR1 is MGHRA and CDR2 is YSYEKL. The CDR3 nucleotides are TGCGCCAGCAGCCAAGATATTAACGTCGGACAGGGCTCGTTTGGCTACACCTTC. As protein: CASSQDINVGQGSFGYTF.

The rearrangement joins TRBV27 to TRBJ2-1; 9 bases align to TRBD2. J gave up 4 bases and V 3 bases, and 4 bases lay outside the gene matches. The CDR3 has 15 amino acids. The germline V gene has CDR1 MNHEY and CDR2 SMNVEV (reference sequence). The chain's CDR3 is CASSFRLAGYNEQFF. CDR3 DNA: TGTGCCAGCAGTTTCCGGCTAGCGGGATACAATGAGCAGTTCTTC.

The V gene is TRBV6-4, the J gene TRBJ1-4; 8 positions match TRBD1. The junction had 17 bases not matched to a gene; V was cut back by 2 bases and J by 9 bases. Germline V CDR1 and CDR2: MRHNA, SNTAGT. The CDR3 has 18 residues. Written as DNA, the CDR3 is TGTGCCAGCAGTGACCGTCCATTTTTTAGCAGGGGGCGGAAAAAACTGTTTTTT. Its translation is CASSDRPFFSRGRKKLFF.

J is TRBJ2-1 and V is TRBV29-1; D is perhaps TRBD2 (5 bases). CDR1 SQVTM and CDR2 ANQGSEA come from the germline V gene. The CDR3 is made up of 12 amino acids. Between the trimmed V and J ends, which lost 7 bases and 6 bases, there was a span of 13 bases. CDR3 region: CSARGQLNEQFF. The CDR3 coding sequence is TGCAGCGCCAGAGGGCAACTCAATGAGCAGTTCTTC.

The chain employs TRBV4-1 and TRBJ2-7, with 7 positions matching TRBD2. V was clipped by 1 base and J by 4 bases; unmatched bases: 7. The germline gives CDR1 MGHRA, CDR2 YSYEKL. The CDR3 covers 15 residues. This CDR3 is CASSQVRGGGYEQYF. CDR3 bases: TGCGCCAGCAGCCAAGTGCGCGGGGGAGGGTACGAGCAGTACTTC.

The chain joins TRBV27 to TRBJ1-2; TRBD1 might be the D (6 bases). V dropped 8 bases and J dropped 1 base, with 14 bases sitting between them. The CDR3 covers 14 residues. Germline loops: CDR1 MNHEY, CDR2 SMNVEV (reference sequence). The CDR3 is CASRQGHLNYGYTF. The CDR3 coding sequence is TGTGCCAGCCGCCAGGGACATCTTAACTATGGCTACACCTTC.

The DNA of the CDR3 is TGCAGTGCTAGTGAGAGCGGGAGTGGTAGCTCCTACGAGCAGTACTTC. Its protein product is CSASESGSGSSYEQYF. The V and J genes are TRBV20-1 and TRBJ2-7; 8 bases line up with TRBD2. This CDR3 is 16 amino acids long. Germline CDR1 and CDR2: DFQATT and SNEGSKA (reference sequence). V shed 3 bases and J 0 bases; nucleotides not matched to a gene: 10.

The V gene is TRBV6-5, the J gene TRBJ2-3; D is perhaps TRBD2 (6 bases). Trimming left V 5 bases short and J 0 bases short, with 9 bases between. CDR3 length equals 14 residues. The germline CDR1 and CDR2 sequences are MNHEY and SVGAGI. CDR3 DNA: TGTGCCAGCAGTCCCGGGACTAGCACAGATACGCAGTATTTT. It translates to CASSPGTSTDTQYF.

The chain is built from TRBV10-2 and TRBJ2-7, with 11 bases matching TRBD2. The CDR3 extends over 17 amino acids. V was clipped by 3 bases and J by 5 bases; unmatched bases: 12. Germline V gene data show CDR1 as WSHSY and CDR2 as SAAADI. Here the CDR3 DNA reads TGCGCCAGCAGTGAACTAGCGGGAGTGGGGGTGCTCGACGAGCAGTACTTC. It specifies CASSELAGVGVLDEQYF.

V and J are TRBV2 and TRBJ2-1, with 12 nucleotides matching TRBD2. The germline V gene encodes CDR1 SNHLY and CDR2 FYNNEI. This CDR3 spans 19 amino acids. V lost 5 bases to trimming and J lost 0 bases; unmatched junction nucleotides: 11. The CDR3 region has the DNA TGTGCCAGCAGTCGTCCGGGACTAGCGGGTTCTAGCTCCTACAATGAGCAGTTCTTC. Translating it yields CASSRPGLAGSSSYNEQFF.

V is TRBV11-2 and J is TRBJ2-1, with D uncertain. Trimming cost V 1 base and J 3 bases, with 10 bases left between them. This CDR3 spans 15 amino acids. Germline CDR1 SGHAT, CDR2 FQNNGV. CDR3 sequence (DNA): TGTGCCAGCAGCTTAGGGCTAGTTGGCTACAATGAGCAGTTCTTC. This translates into CASSLGLVGYNEQFF.

The gene calls are TRBV6-6 and TRBJ2-4; TRBD1 matches 7 bases. The CDR3 consists of 16 residues. Germline V gene data show CDR1 as MNHNY and CDR2 as SVGAGI (reference sequence). V shed 0 bases and J 6 bases; nucleotides not matched to a gene: 8. As DNA, the CDR3 is TGTGCCAGCAGTTACTCTAAAGGGGGCCCTTCAAACATTCAGTACTTC. Amino acid sequence: CASSYSKGGPSNIQYF.

The chain combines TRBV6-4 with TRBJ2-2; maybe TRBD1 (6 bases). V was cut by 4 bases and J by 4 bases, with 13 bases left in between. CDR1 MRHNA and CDR2 SNTAGT come from the germline V gene. The CDR3 extends over 15 amino acids. In DNA form, the CDR3 reads TGTGCCAGCAGTGTCCAGGGGCTCGGCACCGGGGAGCTGTTTTTT. Amino acids: CASSVQGLGTGELFF.

The chain employs TRBV9 and TRBJ1-3; TRBD1 aligns across 8 bases. The CDR3 length is 15 residues. The germline gives CDR1 SGDLS, CDR2 YYNGEE. V gave up 3 bases and J gave up 2 bases; unmatched junction bases: 4. The CDR3: CASSAGQGTGNTIYF. In DNA, the CDR3 is TGTGCCAGCAGCGCAGGACAGGGAACTGGAAACACCATATATTTT.

This clone is a singleton in its sample. The V gene is TRBV27, the J gene TRBJ2-7; possible D gene TRBD1, 6 bases. Trimming removed 3 bases from V and 0 bases from J, with 9 bases in between. The CDR3 has 14 amino acids. Germline V lookup: CDR1 MNHEY, CDR2 SMNVEV (reference sequence). The CDR3 region is CASSFLGASYEQYF. CDR3 coding DNA: TGTGCCAGCAGTTTTTTGGGGGCCTCCTACGAGCAGTACTTC.

The chain uses TRBV7-3 and TRBJ2-1, with 8 bases lining up with TRBD1. Germline trimming cut 5 bases from V and 5 bases from J; bases unmatched to any gene: 11. The germline V gene encodes CDR1 SGHTA and CDR2 FQGTGA. The CDR3 is 16 amino acids. Here the CDR3 reads CASSPRTGRSDNEQFF. The CDR3 nucleotides are TGTGCCAGCAGCCCCAGGACAGGGCGGTCGGACAATGAGCAGTTCTTC.

The rearrangement uses TRBV6-5 and TRBJ2-7; unclear D gene. Germline-derived CDR1 and CDR2 are MNHEY and SVGAGI. V was clipped by 10 bases and J by 4 bases, with 17 bases between them. There are 13 residues in the CDR3. The CDR3 DNA reads TGTGCCACCTTGACTCCACCCCCTTACGAGCAGTACTTC. Translation: CATLTPPPYEQYF.

The V call is TRBV13, the J call TRBJ1-2; 9 positions match TRBD1. J gave up 4 bases and V 4 bases, and 10 bases lay outside the gene matches. The germline V gene encodes CDR1 PRHDT and CDR2 FYEKMQ (reference sequence). The CDR3 length is 16 residues. The CDR3 sequence is CASSSGTGILSYGYTF. CDR3 DNA: TGTGCCAGCAGCTCCGGGACAGGGATTTTAAGCTATGGCTACACCTTC.

The chain employs TRBV30 and TRBJ1-5; the D is unclear. Trimming left V 3 bases short and J 5 bases short, with 17 bases between. Germline-derived CDR1 and CDR2 are GTSNPN and SVGIG (reference sequence). The CDR3 has 15 residues. CDR3 sequence: CAWRPPGGRDQPQHF. DNA for the CDR3: TGTGCCTGGAGACCACCGGGTGGGAGAGATCAGCCCCAGCATTTT.

V gene TRBV29-1 combines with J gene TRBJ1-4; no reliable D call. The germline CDR1 and CDR2 sequences are SQVTM and ANQGSEA. V was trimmed by 7 bases and J by 3 bases, leaving 9 bases between them. The CDR3 has 12 residues. CDR3 region: CSALPPNEKLFF. CDR3 sequence (DNA): TGCAGCGCGCTTCCCCCTAATGAAAAACTGTTTTTT. The full variable domain, its missing parts supplied by reference TRBV29-1 and TRBJ1-4, is SAVISQKPSRDICQRGTSLTIQCQVDSQVTMMFWYRQQPGQSLTLIATANQGSEATYESGFVIDKFPISRPNLTFSTLTVSNMSPEDSSIYLCSALPPNEKLFFGSGTQLSVL.

J is TRBJ2-2 and V is TRBV7-9; TRBD2 matches 10 bases. The CDR3 spans 14 residues. Unmatched junction bases numbered 2, after V lost 6 bases and J lost 4 bases. The germline V gene has CDR1 SEHNR and CDR2 FQNEAQ (reference sequence). The CDR3 nucleotides are TGTGCCAGCAGTAGACTAGCGGGCACCGGGGAGCTGTTTTTT. This sequence encodes CASSRLAGTGELFF.

The chain uses TRBV5-6 and TRBJ2-1; 8 bases map to TRBD2. Germline V gene sequence: CDR1 SGHDT, CDR2 YYEEEE. The CDR3 is 14 residues long. V lost 5 bases and J lost 4; bases outside the gene matches: 5. This chain's CDR3 is CASRPTGGYNEQFF. The CDR3 nucleotides are TGTGCCAGCAGGCCTACGGGGGGGTACAATGAGCAGTTCTTC.

This chain connects TRBV19 to TRBJ1-3, with 9 bases aligning to TRBD1. Germline-derived CDR1 and CDR2 are LNHDA and SQIVND (reference sequence). Trimming took 6 bases from V and 0 from J; bases not matched to a gene: 0. The CDR3 totals 14 residues. CDR3 bases: TGTGCCAGTAGGACAGGGGGCTCTGGAAACACCATATATTTT. Translation: CASRTGGSGNTIYF.

V and J are TRBV9 and TRBJ1-1; 8 positions agree with TRBD1. Germline V gene sequence: CDR1 SGDLS, CDR2 YYNGEE. CDR3 length: 12 residues. V dropped 3 bases and J dropped 5; count of bases not matched to a gene: 0. The CDR3 region is CASSGQGTEAFF. The DNA of the CDR3 is TGTGCCAGCAGCGGACAGGGGACTGAAGCTTTCTTT.